Included here is one T cell receptor (beta chain) sequence, with context. No antigen is known for it. The data belong to a study of identical twins. Germline lookup yields CDR1 SQVTM and CDR2 ANQGSEA. The CDR3 loop spans 14 amino acids. V lost 7 bases to trimming and J lost 4 bases, with 17 bases between them. Among all donors, each was a healthy Caucasian. TCRdb re-called the 5' RACE reads through MiXCR, storing one row per CDR3 protein. This sample has 450,000 to 650,000 distinct CDR3 sequences, with more than 9% found just once. Overall study results and limits: Twins' excess sharing was less marked for out-of-frame beta sequences. Memory repertoires lacked the insertion deficit that abundant cord blood beta clonotypes showed.

These data were likewise used in another study, on yellow fever vaccine responses in identical twins.

The clonotype was recovered from a young woman in good health. The sequenced sample was PBMCs. This rearrangement joins TRBV29-1 to TRBJ2-4; a possible D gene is TRBD1 (5 bases). The DNA for the CDR3 is TGCAGCGCAGGGCCGGACAACCGGAAAAACATTCAGTACTTC. Encoded protein: CSAGPDNRKNIQYF.